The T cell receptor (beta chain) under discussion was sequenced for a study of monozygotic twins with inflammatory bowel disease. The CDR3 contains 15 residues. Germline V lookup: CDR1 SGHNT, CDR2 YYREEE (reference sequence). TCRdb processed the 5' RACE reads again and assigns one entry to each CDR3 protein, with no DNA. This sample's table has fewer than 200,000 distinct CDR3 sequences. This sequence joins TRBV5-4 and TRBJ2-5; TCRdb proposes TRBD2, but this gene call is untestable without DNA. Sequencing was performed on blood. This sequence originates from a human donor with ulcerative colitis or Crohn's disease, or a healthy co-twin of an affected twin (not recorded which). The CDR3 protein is CASSSPGGPKETQYF.